The entry below describes one T cell receptor (beta chain). This clone was recorded many times. Its binding antigen is unknown. The read ends 3 residues before the CDR3 terminus; that terminus is restored from the germline J gene. Most CVID patients and most healthy controls were of Caucasian heritage. Heparinized peripheral whole blood samples of roughly 5 to 8.5 ml were obtained from each donor. Genomic DNA from adults with common variable immune deficiency (CVID) and from healthy adult controls was used for sequencing of TCRbeta CDR3 repertoires. A total of some 22 healthy adult volunteers (about twelve female and approximately 10 male; age range roughly 23 to 75 years, mean age about 32) were included in the control group. Diluted blood was density-centrifuged over Hypaque 1077 or Ficoll-Paque to isolate peripheral blood mononuclear cells. Genomic DNA was obtained from unsorted mononuclear cells using either Qiagen column purification or a centrifugation-based method.

Equivalent amounts of genomic DNA from CVID and control samples were used as sequencing input. For every sample, a 60 bp segment covering the rearranged TCRbeta CDR3 region was amplified and then sequenced. The immunoSEQ assay, a bias-corrected multiplex PCR with high-throughput sequencing, was employed for TCRbeta amplification. On the authors' methods: Each unique nucleotide sequence was treated as a clone and annotated with V, D and J genes, copy number and frequency. Sequences were labeled productive if in frame, and non-productive if out of frame or containing stop codons. As previously described, clonality was calculated on the basis of Shannon's entropy. The predicted amino acid sequences of productive clones were used to derive the mean CDR3 Kyte-Doolittle hydropathy. Hierarchical clustering of scaled V gene usage was performed with the R hclust function using Manhattan distance and complete linkage. Sharing of clones by CDR3 amino acid sequence was evaluated through resampling of 12 repertoires per group over 100 rounds. The repertoires were screened for 55 to 75 published EBV-specific TCRbeta sequences and approximately 240 published CMV-specific TCRbeta sequences. Two CVID samples that yielded fewer than 10,000 sequences were excluded from the analysis, so around 38 CVID repertoires were retained. Not all clones reach the TCRdb copy of this immuneACCESS table, which keeps in-frame sequences only. Checked studies attribute under half of the gap to unresolved V genes and leave the rest unexplained. That table gives V, J and clone size, and the DNA gave D and trimming. For this sample, tens of thousands of clones appear and none is a singleton. The ten largest clonotypes hold 9.5% of the sample.

These data belong to a study of T cell clonality in common variable immunodeficiency (dated by TCRdb to about 2015). What the study reported, not specific to this receptor: Patient heterogeneity within the CVID cohort put limits on correlating repertoire features with clinical complications. CVID TCRbeta sequences were reported to have fewer deletions and N-nucleotide insertions and to lack highly modified clones with 13 or more V deletions. According to the authors, figuring out what caused the increased clonality in CVID would require sequencing the repertoires of T cell subpopulations. Even though DNA input was the same, control samples had an average of approximately 82,000 unique sequences each, compared with 25,000 to 35,000 in CVID samples. Compared with healthy controls, CVID subjects showed increased TCRbeta clonality (t-test p = 0.018), a feature most characteristic of about a third of subjects. CVID subjects shared fewer TCRbeta clones with each other than healthy controls did (p < 0.0001).

Per the germline V gene, SGHAT is the CDR1 and FQNNGV is the CDR2. A distance of 10 bases separates the germline ends of V and J, which lose 5 bases and 5 bases respectively. The CDR3, cysteine through phenylalanine, is 12 amino acids long. The 27 bases shown cover part of the CDR3, and their frame starts at base 1. Sequenced sample: peripheral blood mononuclear cells. The sequence links TRBV11-2 to TRBJ2-7; tentative D gene TRBD2, with 5 bases matching. The TCR sequence derives from a person aged 18 to 69 in good health. The CDR3 region has the sequence CASSNKRDEQYF. The sequenced CDR3 bases are TGTGCCAGCAGCAATAAGAGGGACGAG.